This is a list of T cell receptor beta chains from one sample in a study of blood T cell repertoires in COVID-19. Data came from immunoSEQ multiplex PCR; TCRdb stores just in-frame clones and leaves some out. The sample records approximately 230,000 clones, around 80% being singletons. The sample taken for sequencing was peripheral blood. The receptor source for this set is an elderly man with acute or convalescent COVID-19. Both conserved end residues are part of each CDR3. A D gene is named only where the DNA matches it firmly. Clone size is given for some rows only: seen once, a few or many times, or a class if the clone is expanded.

clone_size,v_call,j_call,d_call,cdr3_aa,cdr3_nt
few,TRBV19,TRBJ1-4,TRBD1,CASRRTGGNEEKLFF,TGTGCCAGTAGGCGGACAGGGGGCAACGAAGAAAAACTGTTTTTT
.,TRBV5-1,TRBJ2-1,TRBD1,CASGTGGSYNEQFF,TGCGCCAGCGGCACAGGGGGCTCCTACAATGAGCAGTTCTTC
.,TRBV6-5,TRBJ1-1,TRBD1,CATLTGTGTTEAFF,TGTGCCACCCTAACCGGGACAGGGACCACTGAAGCTTTCTTT
.,TRBV6-1,TRBJ1-5,.,CASSEVSSNQPQHF,TGTGCCAGCAGTGAAGTGAGTAGCAATCAGCCCCAGCATTTT
.,TRBV5-1,TRBJ1-5,TRBD1,CASSVGQGNQPQHF,TGCGCCAGCAGCGTGGGACAGGGCAATCAGCCCCAGCATTTT
.,TRBV5-1,TRBJ1-1,TRBD1,CASSTITGENTEAFF,TGCGCCAGCAGTACCATTACAGGGGAAAACACTGAAGCTTTCTTT
.,TRBV7-6,TRBJ2-7,TRBD2,CASSLTSTSGGTYEQYF,TGTGCCAGCAGCTTAACCTCCACTAGCGGGGGAACCTACGAGCAGTACTTC
.,TRBV29-1,TRBJ2-7,.,CSVVKGTPPYEQYF,TGCAGCGTAGTAAAAGGGACACCCCCCTACGAGCAGTACTTC
once,TRBV29-1,TRBJ1-2,TRBD1,CSVGGTANYGYTF,TGCAGCGTTGGGGGGACAGCTAACTATGGCTACACCTTC
.,TRBV5-1,TRBJ2-7,.,CASSIFRGEQYF,TGCGCCAGTTCCATTTTTCGCGGGGAGCAGTACTTC
.,TRBV3-1/TRBV3-2,TRBJ2-7,TRBD2,CASSLYSGGHTYEQYF,TGTGCCAGCAGCCTCTACTCGGGGGGGCACACCTACGAGCAGTACTTC
.,TRBV7-6,TRBJ1-3,.,CASSPGQQTLTIYF,TGTGCCAGCAGCCCAGGACAGCAGACTCTCACCATATATTTT
once,TRBV7-2,TRBJ2-3,TRBD2,CASSLLAGGGTDTQYF,TGTGCCAGCAGCTTACTAGCGGGGGGTGGCACAGATACGCAGTATTTT
.,TRBV7-6,TRBJ1-2,TRBD1,CASSAGQGANYGYTF,TGTGCCAGCAGCGCCGGACAGGGGGCGAACTATGGCTACACCTTC
.,TRBV4-1,TRBJ2-1,TRBD2,CASSQDLTSGVAFF,TGCGCCAGCAGCCAAGATCTGACTAGCGGGGTAGCGTTCTTC
.,TRBV2,TRBJ1-3,.,CASSPGYSGNTIYF,TGTGCCAGCAGTCCGGGGTACTCTGGAAACACCATATATTTT
.,TRBV3-1/TRBV3-2,TRBJ2-5,.,CASSQDQRDSSKETQYF,TGTGCCAGCAGCCAAGACCAACGGGACTCCTCTAAGGAGACCCAGTACTTC
.,TRBV5-1,TRBJ2-7,TRBD1,CASTIGTATHEQYF,TGCGCCAGCACAATCGGGACAGCCACCCACGAGCAGTACTTC
.,TRBV2,TRBJ2-5,TRBD1,CASSAAGGTGTQYF,TGTGCCAGCAGTGCGGCAGGGGGCACGGGGACCCAGTACTTC
.,TRBV5-6,TRBJ1-2,.,CASRTTGAYGYTF,TGTGCCAGCAGAACGACAGGAGCCTATGGCTACACCTTC
.,TRBV24-1,TRBJ1-4,TRBD1,CATSKGDRANEKLFF,TGTGCCACCAGTAAGGGGGACAGGGCTAATGAAAAACTGTTTTTT
.,TRBV5-1,TRBJ2-7,.,CASSLTGNKGEQYF,TGCGCCAGCAGCTTAACCGGGAACAAAGGGGAGCAGTACTTC
.,TRBV28,TRBJ1-1,.,CASSHRFSQNTEAFF,TGTGCCAGCAGTCACAGGTTCTCGCAGAACACTGAAGCTTTCTTT
.,TRBV3-1/TRBV3-2,TRBJ2-2,.,CASSQVSLTGELFF,TGTGCCAGCAGCCAAGTATCGTTAACCGGGGAGCTGTTTTTT
.,TRBV6-2/TRBV6-3,TRBJ1-3,TRBD1,CASSSTGARNTIYF,TGTGCCAGCAGTTCGACAGGGGCCAGAAACACCATATATTTT
few,TRBV3-1/TRBV3-2,TRBJ1-3,.,CASSQTASGNTIYF,TGTGCCAGCAGCCAGACAGCCTCTGGAAACACCATATATTTT
.,TRBV30,TRBJ1-2,.,CAWSRQIYGYTF,TGTGCCTGGAGTAGACAGATATATGGCTACACCTTC
once,TRBV5-1,TRBJ2-3,TRBD1,CASSRTGSTDTQYF,TGCGCCAGCAGCCGGACAGGTTCCACAGATACGCAGTATTTT
.,TRBV7-9,TRBJ1-6,.,CASSFQGGAYNSPLHF,TGTGCCAGCAGCTTCCAAGGGGGGGCCTATAATTCACCCCTCCACTTT
.,TRBV18,TRBJ2-7,TRBD2,CASSPGLAGVGNEQYF,TGTGCCAGCTCACCCGGGCTAGCGGGAGTAGGTAACGAGCAGTACTTC
.,TRBV18,TRBJ2-5,TRBD1,CASSPPGQETQETQYF,TGTGCCAGCTCACCGCCGGGACAGGAGACCCAAGAGACCCAGTACTTC
.,TRBV5-5,TRBJ2-7,TRBD2,CASSHGTRSRNEQYF,TGTGCCAGCAGCCATGGGACTAGAAGCAGGAACGAGCAGTACTTC
.,TRBV5-1,TRBJ2-1,TRBD1,CASSIGTVNEQFF,TGCGCCAGCAGCATTGGGACAGTCAATGAGCAGTTCTTC
.,TRBV5-4,TRBJ2-2,TRBD1,CASSSTGGLTGELFF,TGTGCCAGCAGCTCGACAGGGGGCCTCACCGGGGAGCTGTTTTTT
.,TRBV6-5,TRBJ1-5,.,CASTITSINNQPQHF,TGTGCCAGCACCATTACTAGCATAAATAACCAGCCCCAGCATTTT
.,TRBV12-3/TRBV12-4,TRBJ2-2,.,CASSFERTGELFF,TGTGCCAGCAGTTTCGAGCGGACCGGGGAGCTGTTTTTT
.,TRBV5-4,TRBJ2-2,.,CASSLEGRVNTGELFF,TGTGCCAGCAGCTTGGAAGGCAGGGTGAACACCGGGGAGCTGTTTTTT
.,TRBV2,TRBJ1-1,TRBD1,CASSENRGLTEAFF,TGTGCCAGCAGTGAAAACAGGGGACTTACTGAAGCTTTCTTT
.,TRBV24-1,TRBJ2-1,.,CATSDLTSGSYNEQFF,TGTGCCACCAGTGATTTAACCTCCGGCTCCTACAATGAGCAGTTCTTC
once,TRBV29-1,TRBJ2-2,.,CSVRTTNTGELFF,TGCAGCGTTAGGACAACGAACACCGGGGAGCTGTTTTTT
.,TRBV18,TRBJ2-3,TRBD1,CASSLNRGLTDTQYF,TGTGCCAGCTCACTAAACAGGGGGCTGACAGATACGCAGTATTTT
.,TRBV12-3/TRBV12-4,TRBJ2-7,.,CASSERDEQYF,TGTGCCAGCTCTGAGAGGGACGAGCAGTACTTC
.,TRBV4-1,TRBJ1-2,TRBD1,CASSTGGEYGYTF,TGCGCCAGCAGCACAGGGGGCGAATATGGCTACACCTTC
.,TRBV3-1/TRBV3-2,TRBJ2-7,.,CASSQAGDSLYEQYF,TGTGCCAGCAGCCAAGCGGGGGACTCCCTCTACGAGCAGTACTTC
.,TRBV6-1,TRBJ2-3,TRBD1,CASSALDRGLSTDTQYF,TGTGCCAGCAGTGCCTTAGACAGGGGATTGAGCACAGATACGCAGTATTTT
few,TRBV5-6,TRBJ2-5,.,CASTSDYQETQYF,TGTGCCAGCACCTCGGACTACCAAGAGACCCAGTACTTC
.,TRBV6-5,TRBJ1-2,TRBD1,CASSYSTGQGYGYTF,TGTGCCAGCAGTTACAGTACCGGACAGGGGTATGGCTACACCTTC